This entry features one T cell receptor (beta chain) sequence. Here immunoSEQ multiplex PCR was the method, and the copy in TCRdb shows in-frame clones only, minus some. This table has around 600,000 clones, about 95% appearing once. This sample was included in a study of shared clonotypes between healthy human individuals. The naive CD8 subset, CD45RO-negative cells positively selected for CCR7, excluded terminally differentiated effector memory CD45RA+ cells. The study enrolled healthy HIV-negative adults without recent acute infections or vaccinations as donors. The sample was naive CD8+ T cells sorted from blood. The clonotype comes from a woman in her twenties or thirties in good health.

The CDR3: CASSLSSGGSDTQYF. In nucleotides, the CDR3 is TGCGCCAGCAGCTTGAGCTCGGGGGGCTCAGATACGCAGTATTTT. The V call is TRBV5-1, the J call TRBJ2-3, with D perhaps matching TRBD2 (7 bases). The length of the CDR3 is 15 residues. Between the trimmed V and J ends, which lost 1 base and 4 bases, there was a span of 13 bases. Germline V gene data show CDR1 as SGHRS and CDR2 as YFSETQ.